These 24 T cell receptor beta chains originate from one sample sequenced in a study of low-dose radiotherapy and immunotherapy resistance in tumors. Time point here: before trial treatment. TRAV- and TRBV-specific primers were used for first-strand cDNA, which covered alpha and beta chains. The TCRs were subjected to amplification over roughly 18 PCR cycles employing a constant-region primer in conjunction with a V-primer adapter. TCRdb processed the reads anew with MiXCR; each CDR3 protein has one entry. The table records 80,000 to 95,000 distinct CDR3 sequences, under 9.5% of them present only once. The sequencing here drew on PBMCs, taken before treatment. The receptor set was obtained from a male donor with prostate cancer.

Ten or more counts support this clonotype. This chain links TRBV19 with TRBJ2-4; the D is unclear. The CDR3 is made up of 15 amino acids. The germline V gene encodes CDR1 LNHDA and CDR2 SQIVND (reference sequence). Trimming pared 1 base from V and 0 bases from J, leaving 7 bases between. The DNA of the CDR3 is TGTGCCAGTAGTATAGTTAAAGTAGCCAAAAACATTCAGTACTTC. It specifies CASSIVKVAKNIQYF.

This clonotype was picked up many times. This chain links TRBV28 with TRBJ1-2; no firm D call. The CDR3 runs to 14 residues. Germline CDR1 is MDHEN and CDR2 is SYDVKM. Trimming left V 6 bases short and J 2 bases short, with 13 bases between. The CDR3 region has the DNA TGTGCCAGCAGGCTCAAGGGTTTAAACTATGGCTACACCTTC. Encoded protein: CASRLKGLNYGYTF.

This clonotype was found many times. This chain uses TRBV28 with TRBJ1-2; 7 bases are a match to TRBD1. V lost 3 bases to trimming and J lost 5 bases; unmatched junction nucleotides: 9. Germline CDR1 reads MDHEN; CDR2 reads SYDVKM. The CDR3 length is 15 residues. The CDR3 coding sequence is TGTGCCAGCAGTTTGAGCACAGGGGTTGGGTATGGCTACACCTTC. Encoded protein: CASSLSTGVGYGYTF.

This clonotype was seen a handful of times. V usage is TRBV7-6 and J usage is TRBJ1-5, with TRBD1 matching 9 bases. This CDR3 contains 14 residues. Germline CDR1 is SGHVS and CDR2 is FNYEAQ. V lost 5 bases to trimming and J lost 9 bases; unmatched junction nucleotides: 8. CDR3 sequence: CASSPGTGQSPQHF. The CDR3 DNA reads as TGTGCCAGCAGCCCCGGGACAGGGCAGTCGCCCCAGCATTTT.

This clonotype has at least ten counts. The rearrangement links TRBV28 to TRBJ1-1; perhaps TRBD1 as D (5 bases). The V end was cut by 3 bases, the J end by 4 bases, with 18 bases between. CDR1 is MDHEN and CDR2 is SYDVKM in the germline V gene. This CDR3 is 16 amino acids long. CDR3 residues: CASSFPIGGAGTEAFF. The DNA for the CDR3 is TGTGCCAGCAGTTTCCCTATAGGCGGGGCCGGCACTGAAGCTTTCTTT.

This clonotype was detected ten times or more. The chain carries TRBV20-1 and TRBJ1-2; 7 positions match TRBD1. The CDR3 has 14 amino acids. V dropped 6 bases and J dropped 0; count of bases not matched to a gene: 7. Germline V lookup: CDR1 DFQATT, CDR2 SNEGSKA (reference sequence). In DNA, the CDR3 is TGCAGTGCGATCGGGACAGATGCTAACTATGGCTACACCTTC. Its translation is CSAIGTDANYGYTF.

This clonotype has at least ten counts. The CDR3 here is CASSGPRNTEAFF. The CDR3 DNA is TGTGCCAGCAGCGGGCCCAGGAACACTGAAGCTTTCTTT. This chain connects TRBV14 to TRBJ1-1; unclear D gene. Germline values: CDR1 SGHDN, CDR2 FVKESK. The CDR3 runs 13 residues. V shed 5 bases and J shed 1 base, with 8 bases lying between them.

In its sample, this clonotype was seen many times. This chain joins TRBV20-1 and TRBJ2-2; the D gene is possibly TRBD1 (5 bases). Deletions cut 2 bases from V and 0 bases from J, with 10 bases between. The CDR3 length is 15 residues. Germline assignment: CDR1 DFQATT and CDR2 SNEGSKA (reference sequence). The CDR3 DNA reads TGCAGTGCTAGACCCGGACACTCGAACACCGGGGAGCTGTTTTTT. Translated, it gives CSARPGHSNTGELFF.

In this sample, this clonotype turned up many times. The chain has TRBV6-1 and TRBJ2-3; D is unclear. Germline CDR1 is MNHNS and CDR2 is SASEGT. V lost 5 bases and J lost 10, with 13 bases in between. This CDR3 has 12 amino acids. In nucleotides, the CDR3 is TGTGCCAGCAGTCCCCGTGAGTCGGCGCAGTATTTT. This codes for CASSPRESAQYF.

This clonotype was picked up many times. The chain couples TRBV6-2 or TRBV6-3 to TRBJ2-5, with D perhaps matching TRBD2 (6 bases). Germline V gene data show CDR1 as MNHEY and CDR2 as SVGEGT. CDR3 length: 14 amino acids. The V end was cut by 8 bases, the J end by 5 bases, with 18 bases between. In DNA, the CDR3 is TGTGCCAGCGGAGAATTGGGGGGAAGGGAGACCCAGTACTTC. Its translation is CASGELGGRETQYF.

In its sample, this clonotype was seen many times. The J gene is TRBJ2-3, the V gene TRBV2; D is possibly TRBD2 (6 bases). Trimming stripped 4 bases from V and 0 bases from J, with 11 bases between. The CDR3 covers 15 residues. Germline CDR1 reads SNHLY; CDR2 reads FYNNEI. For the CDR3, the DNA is TGTGCCAGCAGTGCGGGGGACTCAAGCACAGATACGCAGTATTTT. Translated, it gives CASSAGDSSTDTQYF.

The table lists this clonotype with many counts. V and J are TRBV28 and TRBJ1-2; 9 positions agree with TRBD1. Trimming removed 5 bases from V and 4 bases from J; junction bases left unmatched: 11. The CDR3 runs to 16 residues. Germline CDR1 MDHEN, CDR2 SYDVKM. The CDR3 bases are TGTGCCAGCAGTCCCCCGATACAGGGGGCAGGCTATGGCTACACCTTC. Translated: CASSPPIQGAGYGYTF.

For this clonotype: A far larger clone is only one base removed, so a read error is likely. CDR3 in amino acids: CSVDGDARSYNEQYF. The CDR3 nucleotides read TGCAGCGTCGACGGGGACGCCCGCTCCTACAATGAGCAGTACTTC. The chain recombines TRBV29-1 with TRBJ2-5; D tentatively reads TRBD1 or TRBD2 (5 bases each). The V end lost 6 bases, the J end lost 11 bases, and 28 bases lay between the germline ends. CDR1 SQVTM and CDR2 ANQGSEA come from the germline V gene. The CDR3 is 15 amino acids. Full variable domain (rest looked up from reference TRBV29-1 and TRBJ2-5): SAVISQKPSRDICQRGTSLTIQCQVDSQVTMMFWYRQQPGQSLTLIATANQGSEATYESGFVIDKFPISRPNLTFSTLTVSNMSPEDSSIYLCSVDGDARSYNEQYFGPGTRLLVL.

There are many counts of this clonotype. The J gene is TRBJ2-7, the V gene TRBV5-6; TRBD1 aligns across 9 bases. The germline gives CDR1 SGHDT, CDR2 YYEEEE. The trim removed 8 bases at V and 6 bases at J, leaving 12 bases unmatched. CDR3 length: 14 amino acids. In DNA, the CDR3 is TGTGCCAGTGAGCCCCGGACAGGGGTACCCGAGCAGTACTTC. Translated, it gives CASEPRTGVPEQYF.

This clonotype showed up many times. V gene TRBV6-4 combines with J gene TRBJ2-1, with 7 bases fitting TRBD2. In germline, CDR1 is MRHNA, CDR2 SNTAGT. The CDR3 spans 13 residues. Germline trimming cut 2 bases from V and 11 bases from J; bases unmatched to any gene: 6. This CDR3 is CASSDVRTSKQFF. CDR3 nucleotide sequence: TGTGCCAGCAGTGACGTTCGGACTAGTAAGCAGTTCTTC.

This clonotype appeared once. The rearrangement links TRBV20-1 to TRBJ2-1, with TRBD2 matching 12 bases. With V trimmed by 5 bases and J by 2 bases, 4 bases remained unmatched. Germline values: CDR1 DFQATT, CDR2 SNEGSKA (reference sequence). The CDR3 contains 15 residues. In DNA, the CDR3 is TGCAGTGCTCAGGGACTAGCGGGCCCCTACAATGAGCAGTTCTTC. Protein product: CSAQGLAGPYNEQFF.

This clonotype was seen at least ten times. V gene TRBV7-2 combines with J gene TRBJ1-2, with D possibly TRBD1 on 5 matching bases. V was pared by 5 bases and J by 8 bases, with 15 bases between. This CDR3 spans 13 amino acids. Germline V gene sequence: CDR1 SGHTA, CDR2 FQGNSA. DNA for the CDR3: TGTGCCAGCAGCCCGATGATCAGGGAAGGCTACACCTTC. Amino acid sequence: CASSPMIREGYTF.

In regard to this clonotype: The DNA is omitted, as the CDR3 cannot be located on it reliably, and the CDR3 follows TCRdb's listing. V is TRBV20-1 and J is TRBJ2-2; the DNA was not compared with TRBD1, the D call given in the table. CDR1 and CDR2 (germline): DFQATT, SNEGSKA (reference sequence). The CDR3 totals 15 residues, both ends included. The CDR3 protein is CSASDLTNAGELFFF.

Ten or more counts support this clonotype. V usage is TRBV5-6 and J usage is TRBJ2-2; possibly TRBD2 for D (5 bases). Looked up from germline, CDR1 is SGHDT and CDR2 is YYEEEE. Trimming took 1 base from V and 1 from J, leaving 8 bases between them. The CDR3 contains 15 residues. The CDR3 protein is CASSLRGMNTGELFF. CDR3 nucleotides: TGTGCCAGCAGCTTGAGAGGGATGAACACCGGGGAGCTGTTTTTT.

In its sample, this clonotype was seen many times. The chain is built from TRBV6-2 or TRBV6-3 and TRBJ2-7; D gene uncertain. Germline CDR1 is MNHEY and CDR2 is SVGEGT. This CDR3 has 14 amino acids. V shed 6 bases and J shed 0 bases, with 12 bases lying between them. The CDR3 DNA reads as TGTGCCAGCAGCCTCCAAGTTATCTCCTACGAGCAGTACTTC. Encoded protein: CASSLQVISYEQYF.

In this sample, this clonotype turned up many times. CDR3 sequence reads: CASSYSWTSGSVNNEQFF. The CDR3 nucleotides are TGTGCCAGCAGTTACTCTTGGACTAGCGGGAGTGTCAACAATGAGCAGTTCTTC. This rearrangement joins TRBV6-2 or TRBV6-3 to TRBJ2-1; 13 bases align to TRBD2. Germline lookup yields CDR1 MNHEY and CDR2 SVGEGT. The CDR3 length is 18 residues. V lost 0 bases and J lost 5; bases outside the gene matches: 7.

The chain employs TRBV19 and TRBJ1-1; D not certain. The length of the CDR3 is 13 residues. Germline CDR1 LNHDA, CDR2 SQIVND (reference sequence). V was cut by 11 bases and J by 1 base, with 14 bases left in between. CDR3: CAGAEGPNTEAFF. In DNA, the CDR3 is TGTGCCGGAGCAGAAGGACCGAACACTGAAGCTTTCTTT.

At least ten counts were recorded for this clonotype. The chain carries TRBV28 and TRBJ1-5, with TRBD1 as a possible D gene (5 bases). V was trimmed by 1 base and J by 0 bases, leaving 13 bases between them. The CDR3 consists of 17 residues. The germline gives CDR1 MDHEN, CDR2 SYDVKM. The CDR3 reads CASSLFRGRHSNQPQHF. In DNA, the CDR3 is TGTGCCAGCAGTTTATTCCGGGGCAGGCATAGCAATCAGCCCCAGCATTTT.

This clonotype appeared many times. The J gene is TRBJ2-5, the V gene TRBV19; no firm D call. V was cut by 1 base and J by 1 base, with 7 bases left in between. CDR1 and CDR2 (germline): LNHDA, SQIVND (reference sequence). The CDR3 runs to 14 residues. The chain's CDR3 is CASSIGRGQETQYF. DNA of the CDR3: TGTGCCAGTAGTATAGGCCGCGGCCAAGAGACCCAGTACTTC.